This T cell receptor beta chain comes out of a study of regulatory T cells in long-lasting Graves disease (dated by TCRdb to about 2021). At the level of the whole study: In the newly diagnosed Graves' disease group, patients had been taking antithyroid drugs for less than 3 months. A total of about 33 samples underwent TCR sequencing, from 13 patients with persistent Graves' disease and some 20 patients with newly diagnosed Graves' disease. The study was conducted in China and was registered as a clinical trial. Patients with persistent Graves' disease were compared with patients with newly diagnosed Graves' disease using TCR sequencing and RNA sequencing of peripheral blood. Summary of the overall study and its limitations: Preferential use of TRBV28, TRBJ1-2 and TRBJ2-5 was observed in persistent disease, whereas TRBV20-1 and TRBJ2-1 were favored in newly diagnosed disease. Persistent patients shared more public clonotypes among themselves (2,741) than newly diagnosed patients did (about 970). Only the TCR beta chain was sequenced and analyzed. Persistent Graves' disease patients showed lower TCR Shannon entropy and fewer highly expanded clones than newly diagnosed patients, suggesting clonal expansion. Peripheral blood alone was examined, since thyroid tissue, which constituted the primary lesion, could not be accessed. The authors noted that the small sample size was a limitation that may lower accuracy.

The sample's time point label, in plain terms: newly diagnosed GD, antithyroid drugs for less than 3 months. For both TCR sequencing and RNA sequencing, RNA was extracted from PBMCs using TRIzol. The diagnosis of Graves' disease was made according to American Thyroid Association guidelines. The patients came from an endocrinology department in Xi'an, China. From each patient, around 9 milliliters of peripheral blood was collected into an EDTA anticoagulant tube. Ficoll Paque Plus density gradient separation was used to isolate PBMCs, and no further T cell sorting was done. An Agilent 2100 Bioanalyzer and agarose gel were used to assess RNA quality, and a NanoDrop 2000 was used to measure RNA concentration. The protocol used for the library was multiplex PCR. The reads were generated on an Illumina HiSeq 4000. TCR beta libraries were built with iRepertoire HTBI primers and Arm-PCR amplification of CDR3 regions. Before sequencing, the PCR products underwent gel purification. The paper's data handling went like this. Gene usage analysis of CDR3 amino acid clonotypes relied on the roughly 67 TRBV and about 15 TRBJ segments identified across samples. COPE and FqMerger were used to merge the filtered high-quality paired reads into contigs. BLAST was used to align contigs to IMGT TRBV, TRBD and TRBJ reference genes, and CDR3 was defined according to IMGT. Any clonotype with a frequency above 0.1% was counted as a highly expanded clone. Repertoire diversity was measured by Shannon entropy, and V-J evenness by the Gini coefficient. A clonotype was considered public if more than one individual shared it. TCRdb handled the public reads itself, with Q25 trimming in fastp and clone calling in MiXCR, and kept productive beta chains. Rows merge per CDR3 protein into single entries with the most common DNA and genes. Clone size and V and J calls follow TCRdb, not the original study. The sample table shows some 320,000 distinct CDR3 sequences, and 15% to 20% are seen once. Clones ranked in the top ten supply around 37% of the sample.

Deletion took 6 bases off V and 6 bases off J, with a span of 9 bases between the germline ends. Looking up the germline V gene yields CDR1 MNHNS and CDR2 SASEGT. The CDR3 contains 11 residues, cysteine and phenylalanine counted. Just CDR3 DNA is preserved here, 33 bases in frame from base 1. Many counts were recorded for this clonotype. The clone's antigen remains unknown. Per-nucleotide qualities are absent, and no much larger clonotype sits a single base away. This receptor was obtained from a female donor with Graves disease. The sequencing used peripheral blood mononuclear cells (PBMCs), collected at new diagnosis, from a patient treated with antithyroid drugs. The chain is made from TRBV6-1 and TRBJ2-7, with the D gene too uncertain to name. The DNA reads TGTGCCAGCAGCCTCCCTGGCGAGCAGTACTTC. The encoded protein is CASSLPGEQYF.